Shown below are 24 T cell receptor beta chains from a single sample sequenced in a study of cytotoxic CD8 clonotypes in ibrutinib-treated CLL. TCRdb keeps only in-frame clones here, not all; method: immunoSEQ multiplex PCR. The data contain 19,000 or so clones, more than 65% of them singletons. The sequencing used PBMCs, collected before ibrutinib treatment. These receptors were taken from a human donor with chronic lymphocytic leukemia.

V and J are TRBV10-3 and TRBJ1-3; D remains ambiguous. Trimming took off 7 bases at V and 0 bases at J, with 7 bases between the two ends. CDR1 and CDR2 (germline): ENHRY, SYGVKD. This CDR3 contains 13 residues. CDR3 sequence reads: CAIKPVSGNTIYF. The CDR3 DNA follows: TGTGCCATCAAGCCAGTCTCTGGAAACACCATATATTTT.

The chain has TRBV5-5 and TRBJ1-2; D may be TRBD1 (5 bases). The V and J ends lost 4 bases and 4 bases respectively, with 14 bases between them. Germline V CDR1 and CDR2: SGHKS, YYEKEE (reference sequence). CDR3 length equals 14 residues. CDR3 sequence: CASSPGGSGYGYTF. DNA of the CDR3: TGTGCCAGCAGCCCTGGGGGGTCAGGCTATGGCTACACCTTC.

The rearrangement links TRBV19 to TRBJ1-3; a weak D match, TRBD1 (5 bases). This CDR3 region has 15 residues. Trimming pared 7 bases from V and 0 bases from J, leaving 13 bases between. Germline lookup yields CDR1 LNHDA and CDR2 SQIVND (reference sequence). The CDR3 DNA reads TGTGCCAGTATCCCGACAGCCCGCTCTGGAAACACCATATATTTT. Translation: CASIPTARSGNTIYF.

The chain carries TRBV5-1 and TRBJ2-5; D remains ambiguous. Germline lookup yields CDR1 SGHRS and CDR2 YFSETQ. The CDR3 length is 15 residues. V dropped 4 bases and J dropped 4 bases, with 17 bases sitting between them. Written as DNA, the CDR3 is TGCGCCAGCAGCCCAGGACGGGCAGTGGCAGAGACCCAGTACTTC. Amino acids: CASSPGRAVAETQYF.

The chain couples TRBV9 to TRBJ2-5, with TRBD2 matching over 10 bases. Germline lookup yields CDR1 SGDLS and CDR2 YYNGEE. CDR3 length: 16 amino acids. Losses at the gene ends were 3 bases for V and 4 bases for J; bases not matched to a gene: 9. CDR3 loop: CASSASGGARGETQYF. Here the CDR3 DNA reads TGTGCCAGCAGCGCGAGCGGGGGGGCCCGCGGAGAGACCCAGTACTTC. The variable domain in full, with the rest retrieved from reference TRBV9 and TRBJ2-5, is DSGVTQTPKHLITATGQRVTLRCSPRSGDLSVYWYQQSLDQGLQFLIQYYNGEERAKGNILERFSAQQFPDLHSELNLSSLELGDSALYFCASSASGGARGETQYFGPGTRLLVL.

This chain connects TRBV7-8 to TRBJ1-5; no clear D gene. This CDR3 is built from 14 residues. Germline lookup yields CDR1 SGHVS and CDR2 FQNEAQ. The V gene lost 4 bases and the J gene lost 0 bases, with 7 bases spanning the gap. The CDR3 sequence: CASSSLYSNQPQHF. The CDR3 coding sequence is TGTGCCAGCAGCTCCCTCTATAGCAATCAGCCCCAGCATTTT.

This clone appeared once. V is TRBV15 and J is TRBJ1-3, with 8 positions matching TRBD1. The germline V gene has CDR1 LNHNV and CDR2 YYDKDF (reference sequence). Trimming at V came to 4 bases and at J to 0 bases, leaving 5 bases not matched to a gene. The CDR3 spans 16 residues. CDR3 DNA sequence: TGTGCCACCAGCAAAAGACAGGGGAGCTCTGGAAACACCATATATTTT. Translation gives CATSKRQGSSGNTIYF.

This clone was found once. The J gene is TRBJ1-2, the V gene TRBV6-5; no reliable D call. CDR1 is MNHEY, CDR2 SVGAGI, per germline. The V end was cut by 2 bases, the J end by 1 base, with 11 bases between. This CDR3 is 15 amino acids long. CDR3: CASSYVRGGNYGYTF. The CDR3 coding sequence is TGTGCCAGCAGTTACGTGCGCGGAGGTAACTATGGCTACACCTTC.

V is TRBV6-5 and J is TRBJ1-5, with D perhaps matching TRBD1 (6 bases). Per germline, CDR1 MNHEY and CDR2 SVGAGI. V was pared by 7 bases and J by 4 bases, with 17 bases between. This CDR3 spans 15 amino acids. The CDR3 sequence: CASTPLGGENQPQHF. CDR3 sequence (DNA): TGTGCCAGCACCCCCTTAGGGGGAGAAAATCAGCCCCAGCATTTT.

This rearrangement joins TRBV6-1 to TRBJ2-3, with 7 bases matching TRBD2. CDR3 length equals 16 residues. The V segment lost 3 bases and the J segment 0 bases; nucleotides outside the gene matches: 6. From germline, CDR1 is MNHNS and CDR2 SASEGT. The CDR3 reads CASSDPWGGSTDTQYF. The CDR3, as DNA: TGTGCCAGCAGTGACCCCTGGGGGGGAAGCACAGATACGCAGTATTTT.

J is TRBJ1-4 and V is TRBV10-3; maybe TRBD1 (5 bases). Germline assignment: CDR1 ENHRY and CDR2 SYGVKD. This CDR3 comprises 14 residues. The V and J ends lost 10 bases and 3 bases respectively, with 15 bases between them. The CDR3 reads CATQSGLSNEKLFF. CDR3 coding DNA: TGTGCCACCCAGTCGGGACTCTCTAATGAAAAACTGTTTTTT.

This clone appeared a single time. The chain carries TRBV19 and TRBJ2-7; TRBD2 matches 8 bases. The CDR3 is 11 amino acids. Trimming cost V 11 bases and J 6 bases; bases outside gene matches: 6. Germline CDR1 reads LNHDA; CDR2 reads SQIVND (reference sequence). CDR3 sequence reads: CASREGREQYF. CDR3 sequence (DNA): TGTGCCTCCCGGGAGGGTCGCGAGCAGTACTTC.

The chain employs TRBV5-4 and TRBJ1-1; D unclear. CDR1 and CDR2 (germline): SGHNT, YYREEE (reference sequence). The CDR3 is made up of 14 amino acids. With 6 bases removed from V and 0 bases from J, the gap between germline ends came to 12 bases. The CDR3 nucleotides are TGTGCCAGCACCGCGACACCTATGAACACTGAAGCTTTCTTT. Encoded protein: CASTATPMNTEAFF.

The chain is built from TRBV4-3 and TRBJ1-2; TRBD1 aligns across 10 bases. Germline CDR1 reads LGHNA; CDR2 reads YSLEER. CDR3 size: 15 residues. Trimming removed 4 bases from V and 9 bases from J; junction bases left unmatched: 11. DNA for the CDR3: TGCGCCAGCAGCCTGTCCGCCGGGACAGGGGTCAGCTACACCTTC. Translation: CASSLSAGTGVSYTF.

The V call is TRBV18, the J call TRBJ1-1; 7 nucleotides match TRBD1. The CDR3 runs to 15 residues. Per germline, CDR1 KGHSH and CDR2 LQKENI. Trimming took 4 bases from V and 2 from J; bases not matched to a gene: 7. As DNA, the CDR3 is TGTGCCAGCTCACGATCCGGGACAGTCAACACTGAAGCTTTCTTT. This codes for CASSRSGTVNTEAFF.

The chain uses TRBV28 and TRBJ2-2; D might be TRBD1 (6 bases). Per germline, CDR1 MDHEN and CDR2 SYDVKM. The germline V and J ends were trimmed by 1 base and 2 bases, with 11 bases remaining between them. This CDR3 is 16 amino acids long. The CDR3 DNA sequence: TGTGCCAGCAGTTTATCGGGGACACCTAACACCGGGGAGCTGTTTTTT. Translated, it gives CASSLSGTPNTGELFF.

The chain combines TRBV4-2 with TRBJ2-3; 7 bases match TRBD1. The germline CDR1 and CDR2 sequences are LGHNA and YNFKEQ. V lost 1 base and J lost 8; bases outside the gene matches: 3. The CDR3 length is 13 residues. CDR3 region: CASSQVGGATQYF. In DNA, the CDR3 is TGTGCCAGCAGCCAAGTAGGGGGCGCTACGCAGTATTTT.

The chain employs TRBV6-1 and TRBJ2-2; 9 positions agree with TRBD1. This CDR3 has 15 amino acids. V lost 8 bases and J lost 6; bases outside the gene matches: 10. CDR1 is MNHNS, CDR2 SASEGT, per germline. The CDR3 sequence is CASRKPQGAAGELFF. CDR3 DNA: TGTGCCAGCCGGAAACCACAGGGGGCCGCCGGGGAGCTGTTTTTT.

The V call is TRBV6-1, the J call TRBJ2-2, with D maybe TRBD1 (5 bases). The V gene lost 5 bases and the J gene lost 0 bases, with 10 bases spanning the gap. This CDR3 is 15 amino acids long. The germline V gene encodes CDR1 MNHNS and CDR2 SASEGT. The CDR3 region is CASSLQTANTGELFF. The CDR3 bases are TGTGCCAGCAGTCTGCAGACAGCGAACACCGGGGAGCTGTTTTTT.

The CDR3 is CASSSNNGDYEQYF. CDR3 bases: TGTGCCAGCAGCTCCAATAACGGGGACTACGAGCAGTACTTC. V and J are TRBV5-4 and TRBJ2-7; perhaps TRBD2 as D (5 bases). CDR3 length: 14 residues. Trimming stripped 3 bases from V and 3 bases from J, with 13 bases between. The germline V gene has CDR1 SGHNT and CDR2 YYREEE (reference sequence).

This clone was counted between two and nine times. V gene TRBV5-1 combines with J gene TRBJ1-2, with TRBD1 matching over 7 bases. This CDR3 has 15 amino acids. Germline V gene sequence: CDR1 SGHRS, CDR2 YFSETQ. The trim removed 4 bases at V and 5 bases at J, leaving 11 bases unmatched. This CDR3 is CASSQEGGTGYGYTF. In DNA, the CDR3 is TGCGCCAGCAGCCAGGAAGGGGGCACGGGGTATGGCTACACCTTC.

This clone was counted a few times. The chain is built from TRBV5-1 and TRBJ2-3, with D uncertain. Germline CDR1 SGHRS, CDR2 YFSETQ. V lost 0 bases, J lost 2 bases, and 13 bases lay in between. This CDR3 contains 16 residues. CDR3 DNA sequence: TGCGCCAGCAGCTTGGGAACCAATCTTCCCACAGATACGCAGTATTTT. This sequence encodes CASSLGTNLPTDTQYF. Filled out from reference TRBV5-1 and TRBJ2-3, the complete variable domain reads KAGVTQTPRYLIKTRGQQVTLSCSPISGHRSVSWYQQTPGQGLQFLFEYFSETQRNKGNFPGRFSGRQFSNSRSEMNVSTLELGDSALYLCASSLGTNLPTDTQYFGPGTRLTVL.

The V gene is TRBV6-5, the J gene TRBJ1-6; D not certain. The germline V and J ends were trimmed by 7 bases and 6 bases, with 10 bases remaining between them. Germline V CDR1 and CDR2: MNHEY, SVGAGI. The CDR3 is 13 residues long. Here the CDR3 reads CASKSQINSPLHF. The CDR3 region has the DNA TGTGCCAGCAAATCACAGATTAATTCACCCCTCCACTTT.

This chain links TRBV6-1 with TRBJ2-7; tentative D call: TRBD2 (6 bases). V gave up 2 bases and J gave up 9 bases, with 14 bases separating them. From germline, CDR1 is MNHNS and CDR2 SASEGT. The CDR3 consists of 13 residues. CDR3 protein: CASSELGGLGQYF. CDR3 DNA: TGTGCCAGCAGTGAATTAGGAGGGTTGGGGCAGTACTTC.